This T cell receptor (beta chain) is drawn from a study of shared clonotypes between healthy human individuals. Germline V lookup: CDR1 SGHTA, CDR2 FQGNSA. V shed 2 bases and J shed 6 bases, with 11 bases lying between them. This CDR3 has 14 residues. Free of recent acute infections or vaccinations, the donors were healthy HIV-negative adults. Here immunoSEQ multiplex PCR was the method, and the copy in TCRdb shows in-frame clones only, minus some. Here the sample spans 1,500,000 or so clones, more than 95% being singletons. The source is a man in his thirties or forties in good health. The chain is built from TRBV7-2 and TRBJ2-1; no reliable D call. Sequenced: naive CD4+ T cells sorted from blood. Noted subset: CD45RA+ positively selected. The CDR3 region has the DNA TGTGCCAGCAGCTTAAACCCTAGTGTCAATGAGCAGTTCTTC. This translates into CASSLNPSVNEQFF.